This paragraph reports one TCR beta chain. The entry originates in a study of blood T cell repertoires in COVID-19. On the study more broadly: Italy, Spain and the United States were the sources of the convalescent and acute COVID-19 samples. From T cells, B-cell-depleted T cells, or PBMCs came the material, which was cDNA or gDNA.

Methods used by the authors: Researchers report that nucleated cell counts were estimated from reference gene primer amplification. Profiled with immunoSEQ multiplex PCR; TCRdb holds only in-frame clones, not every one. Clone size and V and J calls were adopted from that table, with D and trimming inferred from the DNA. The sample holds 150,000 to 200,000 clones, around 83% seen once. Germline values: CDR1 KGHSH, CDR2 LQKENI. The CDR3 totals 15 residues. Trimming removed 3 bases at V and 4 bases at J, with 12 bases between. The sequencing sample was made of peripheral blood. This receptor was obtained from a woman in her 70s who had recovered from COVID-19. J is TRBJ1-4 and V is TRBV18; no definite D call. The CDR3 bases are TGTGCCAGCTCACCCCAGGAGGAGATTAATGAAAAACTGTTTTTT. Translation gives CASSPQEEINEKLFF.